This paragraph covers one T cell receptor (beta chain) sequence. Its matching antigen is unknown. The CDR3 has 11 residues. V dropped 7 bases and J dropped 7 bases, with 10 bases sitting between them. Per germline, CDR1 LNHDA and CDR2 SQIVND (reference sequence). A second roughly 6 to 12 cycle PCR used barcoded and J-beta primers. Each sample yielded at least 3 million CDR3-containing paired-end reads. One entry per CDR3 protein results from TCRdb running MiXCR on the 5' RACE reads. The table records some 690,000 distinct CDR3 sequences, 22% of them present only once. This entry comes from a study of blood T cells in healthy people across ages. Findings of the study overall: Diversity estimates drawn from one million T cells were deemed underestimates.

The TCR was taken from a man in his 70s in good health. This chain connects TRBV19 to TRBJ1-1; possibly TRBD1 for D (5 bases). The sequenced material came from blood. The chain's CDR3 is CASMADIEAFF. The CDR3 DNA follows: TGTGCCAGTATGGCGGACATTGAAGCTTTCTTT.